This T cell receptor (beta chain) was sequenced during a study of Graves' ophthalmopathy and Graves' hyperthyroidism. This clonotype has ten or more counts. RNA transcripts were the source from which TCR beta CDR3 regions were amplified. A first-round RT-PCR used HTBI primers, followed by a second-round multiplex PCR. TCRdb itself ran the multiplex PCR reads through MiXCR, one entry per CDR3 protein. Among just over 400,000 distinct CDR3 sequences listed, under 25% were seen once. The CDR3 totals 13 residues. With 6 bases removed from V and 4 bases from J, the gap between germline ends came to 10 bases.

The TCR was taken from a woman younger than 30 with stable Graves' hyperthyroidism. Sequenced input: peripheral blood. The rearrangement joins TRBV12-3 or TRBV12-4 to TRBJ1-3; D is possibly TRBD1 (6 bases). The CDR3 DNA reads as TGTGCCAGCAGCTGGGGGCAGGGAAACACCATATATTTT. Protein sequence: CASSWGQGNTIYF.